A selection of T cell receptor beta chains follows, all from one sample in a study of TIL therapy for anti-PD-1-resistant metastatic lung cancer. The data were produced by immunoSEQ multiplex PCR, yet TCRdb's version contains in-frame clones alone and is incomplete. In the table there are approximately 45,000 clones, around three quarters of which are singletons. This sample comprised blood, obtained at baseline. Receptor source: a man in his 70s with non-small cell lung cancer. Both conserved end residues are part of each CDR3. A D gene is named only where the DNA matches it firmly. Rows give clone size only sometimes, using once, few, many, or a class for an expanded clone.

v_gene: TRBV18; j_gene: TRBJ2-2; len: 14; d_gene: -; abundance: -; CDR3nt: TGTGCCAGCTCACCCTCCCAGAACACCGGGGAGCTGTTTTTT; CDR3aa: CASSPSQNTGELFF
v_gene: TRBV27; j_gene: TRBJ2-3; len: 11; d_gene: -; abundance: -; CDR3nt: TGTGCCAGCAGTAGAACAGATACGCAGTATTTT; CDR3aa: CASSRTDTQYF
v_gene: TRBV7-2; j_gene: TRBJ1-5; len: 14; d_gene: -; abundance: -; CDR3nt: TGTGCCAGCAGCTCGGGTCTGAACAATCAGCCCCAGCATTTT; CDR3aa: CASSSGLNNQPQHF
v_gene: TRBV7-2; j_gene: TRBJ2-3; len: 17; d_gene: TRBD2; abundance: -; CDR3nt: TGTGCCAGCAGCTGGCCGACTCGCGGGAGGTCCACAGATACGCAGTATTTT; CDR3aa: CASSWPTRGRSTDTQYF
v_gene: TRBV4-1; j_gene: TRBJ1-2; len: 15; d_gene: TRBD1; abundance: -; CDR3nt: TGCGCCAGCAGCACCCCAGGACAGGGGGCGCGTGGCTACACCTTC; CDR3aa: CASSTPGQGARGYTF
v_gene: TRBV5-1; j_gene: TRBJ2-2; len: 15; d_gene: -; abundance: -; CDR3nt: TGCGCCAGCAGCATAGGCGTTCGGGACACCGGGGAGCTGTTTTTT; CDR3aa: CASSIGVRDTGELFF
v_gene: TRBV5-1; j_gene: TRBJ2-1; len: 15; d_gene: TRBD2; abundance: -; CDR3nt: TGCGCCAGCAGCCTTAGCGGGAGCTCCTACAATGAGCAGTTCTTC; CDR3aa: CASSLSGSSYNEQFF
v_gene: TRBV11-2; j_gene: TRBJ1-1; len: 15; d_gene: -; abundance: -; CDR3nt: TGTGCCAGCAGCTCGTCCCGACTGAGGAACACTGAAGCTTTCTTT; CDR3aa: CASSSSRLRNTEAFF
v_gene: TRBV14; j_gene: TRBJ2-7; len: 16; d_gene: -; abundance: -; CDR3nt: TGTGCCAGCAGCCCGCTACAGGGACTCGACATCTACGAGCAGTACTTC; CDR3aa: CASSPLQGLDIYEQYF
v_gene: TRBV6-5; j_gene: TRBJ2-3; len: 15; d_gene: TRBD1; abundance: many; CDR3nt: TGTGCCAGCAGTCCTGGACAGGGAGTCACAGATACGCAGTATTTT; CDR3aa: CASSPGQGVTDTQYF
v_gene: TRBV18; j_gene: TRBJ1-3; len: 12; d_gene: -; abundance: -; CDR3nt: TGTGCCAGCTCACCAGGGGAAAACACCATATATTTT; CDR3aa: CASSPGENTIYF
v_gene: TRBV25-1; j_gene: TRBJ2-1; len: 16; d_gene: -; abundance: -; CDR3nt: TGTGCCAGCAGTATGCCTGGACGTGGCTCCTACAATGAGCAGTTCTTC; CDR3aa: CASSMPGRGSYNEQFF
v_gene: TRBV5-5; j_gene: TRBJ2-1; len: 15; d_gene: TRBD1; abundance: once; CDR3nt: TGTGCCAGCAGTACCGGGACAGGGCCCTACAATGAGCAGTTCTTC; CDR3aa: CASSTGTGPYNEQFF
v_gene: TRBV7-9; j_gene: TRBJ2-7; len: 16; d_gene: -; abundance: -; CDR3nt: TGTGCCAGCAGCACCGGGGGCGCGAAATATCCCTACGAGCAGTACTTC; CDR3aa: CASSTGGAKYPYEQYF
v_gene: TRBV7-2; j_gene: TRBJ2-5; len: 16; d_gene: -; abundance: -; CDR3nt: TGTGCCAGCAGCCCGAAAGCGCTTGGCCTGCGGGAGACCCAGTACTTC; CDR3aa: CASSPKALGLRETQYF
v_gene: TRBV5-4; j_gene: TRBJ1-2; len: 12; d_gene: -; abundance: -; CDR3nt: TGTGCCAGCCGCGGGATATCCTATGGCTACACCTTC; CDR3aa: CASRGISYGYTF